Listed below are T cell receptor beta chains from one sample, sequenced in a study of cytomegalovirus exposure and HLA in healthy donors. Sequencing was performed with immunoSEQ multiplex PCR; in TCRdb, only in-frame clones are kept and a portion is missing. The sample has over 250,000 clones, around 90% seen once. Sequenced sample: PBMCs. These receptors were collected from a woman under 40 in good health and CMV-seropositive. Both conserved end residues are part of each CDR3. D genes are given only for firm matches. For some rows the clone size is stated as once, few or many, or as a class when expanded; others skip it.

j_gene | abundance | v_gene | d_gene | CDR3nt | CDR3aa
TRBJ2-5 | . | TRBV12-5 | . | TGTGCTAGTGGCCCCAACCAAGAGACCCAGTACTTC | CASGPNQETQYF
TRBJ2-7 | . | TRBV7-6 | TRBD1 | TGTGCCAGCAGCTTAGGGGGACAGGCATCCGAGCAGTACTTC | CASSLGGQASEQYF
TRBJ2-1 | . | TRBV27 | TRBD2 | TGTGCCAGCAGGTCCGGGACTAGAGGCGATAATGAGCAGTTCTTC | CASRSGTRGDNEQFF
TRBJ1-5 | . | TRBV4-3 | TRBD1 | TGCGCCAGCAGCCAAGTCGGGACAGTCCTCAATCAGCCCCAGCATTTT | CASSQVGTVLNQPQHF
TRBJ1-4 | once | TRBV4-2 | . | TGTGCCAGCAGCCAAGAGGGACGGAGGGAAGAAAAACTGTTTTTT | CASSQEGRREEKLFF
TRBJ1-5 | . | TRBV28 | . | TGTGCCAGCAGTCCCCTCTTACAAAATCAGCCCCAGCATTTT | CASSPLLQNQPQHF
TRBJ2-2 | . | TRBV18 | TRBD1 | TGTGCCAGCTCTCGACAGGGGTACGGGGAGCTGTTTTTT | CASSRQGYGELFF
TRBJ1-3 | . | TRBV9 | . | TGTGCCAGCAGCTCCTGGGGGGGGGACTCTGGAAACACCATATATTTT | CASSSWGGDSGNTIYF
TRBJ2-5 | . | TRBV7-8 | . | TGTGCCAGCAGCTTAGTCGATGTGCAGGGGAAAGAGACCCAGTACTTC | CASSLVDVQGKETQYF
TRBJ2-7 | . | TRBV28 | . | TGTGCCAGCAGTTTCGGGGGACCCACTTTGGGGGACGAGCAGTACTTC | CASSFGGPTLGDEQYF
TRBJ2-1 | . | TRBV27 | . | TGTGCCAGCAGTTTAGTTGGGGGCCACAATGAGCAGTTCTTC | CASSLVGGHNEQFF
TRBJ1-2 | . | TRBV20-1 | . | TGCAGGGCGGACGATTATGGCTACACCTTC | CRADDYGYTF
TRBJ2-7 | . | TRBV6-1 | . | TGTGCCAGCAGTGCCCACGAGGGCTCCTACGAGCAGTACTTC | CASSAHEGSYEQYF
TRBJ1-4 | . | TRBV5-6 | . | TGTGCCAGCAGCCAGGGGAGTTATGAAAAACTGTTTTTT | CASSQGSYEKLFF
TRBJ2-5 | . | TRBV7-2 | TRBD1 | TGTGCCAGCAGCTTACGGACAGGGGGCGCGGAGACCCAGTACTTC | CASSLRTGGAETQYF
TRBJ2-7 | . | TRBV9 | TRBD1 | TGTGCCAGCAGCGTCCTAGGGACAGGGGATAGGGCCGAGCAGTACTTC | CASSVLGTGDRAEQYF
TRBJ2-3 | . | TRBV4-3 | . | TGCGCCAGCAGCCAAGATGGGGGCACAGATACGCAGTATTTT | CASSQDGGTDTQYF
TRBJ2-3 | . | TRBV11-2 | TRBD2 | TGTGCCAGCAGCTTAGGGACTAGCCCTTCAGATACGCAGTATTTT | CASSLGTSPSDTQYF
TRBJ1-1 | . | TRBV7-9 | . | TGTGCCAGCAGATCCTACGGGAACACTGAAGCTTTCTTT | CASRSYGNTEAFF
TRBJ1-1 | . | TRBV6-5 | . | TGTGCCAGCAGTTACTCCGGAATGAACACTGAAGCTTTCTTT | CASSYSGMNTEAFF
TRBJ2-7 | few | TRBV6-4 | TRBD2 | TGTGCCAGCAGGGACGCCTTAGGTATAGCGGCTAGCGGAGACCTGCGGGCCTACGAGCAGTACTTC | CASRDALGIAASGDLRAYEQYF
TRBJ1-3 | . | TRBV15 | . | TGTGCCACCAGCACCGGACAGATATCTGGAAACACCATATATTTT | CATSTGQISGNTIYF
TRBJ1-1 | . | TRBV30 | . | TGTGCCTGGAGTCTGGGGGCTTTGAACACTGAAGCTTTCTTT | CAWSLGALNTEAFF
TRBJ2-5 | . | TRBV15 | TRBD2 | TGTGCCACCTCCGATGGACTAGCGCCTCAAGAGACCCAGTACTTC | CATSDGLAPQETQYF
TRBJ1-4 | . | TRBV5-1 | TRBD1 | TGCGCCAGCAGCGGACAGGGCGAGCATGAAAAACTGTTTTTT | CASSGQGEHEKLFF
TRBJ2-6 | . | TRBV19 | TRBD2 | TGTGCCAGTAGTCTACTAGCGGGAGAGGCTGGGGCCAACGTCCTGACTTTC | CASSLLAGEAGANVLTF
TRBJ1-4 | . | TRBV30 | . | TGTGCCTGGAGGAGGGAGGAGAGAGAAAAACTGTTTTTT | CAWRREEREKLFF
TRBJ1-6 | . | TRBV9 | . | TGTGCCAGCAGGAAGACAGGCCCAAATTCACCCCTCCACTTT | CASRKTGPNSPLHF
TRBJ2-1 | . | TRBV6-5 | . | TGTGCCAGCAGTTACTCGCCGACTAGTGGTATGAATGAGCAGTTCTTC | CASSYSPTSGMNEQFF
TRBJ1-1 | . | TRBV7-9 | . | TGTGCCAGCAGCTTAGGAACAGCTCTGAACACTGAAGCTTTCTTT | CASSLGTALNTEAFF
TRBJ2-3 | . | TRBV5-4 | . | TGTGCCAGCAGCTTGGAACCTTCTCGCACAGATACGCAGTATTTT | CASSLEPSRTDTQYF
TRBJ2-5 | . | TRBV10-3 | . | TGTGCCATCAGTGAGGAAGGGGCGCAAGAGACCCAGTACTTC | CAISEEGAQETQYF
TRBJ2-1 | . | TRBV6-5 | . | TGTGCCAGCAGTAAGACTAGGAACAATGAGCAGTTCTTC | CASSKTRNNEQFF
TRBJ1-2 | . | TRBV6-5 | . | TGTGCCAGCAGAGAAGGGGGTTTGGGTGGCTACACCTTC | CASREGGLGGYTF
TRBJ2-2 | . | TRBV6-5 | . | TGTGCCAGCAGTTGGGAGACATCTACGAACACCGGGGAGCTGTTTTTT | CASSWETSTNTGELFF